The 25 T cell receptor beta chains given below trace back to one sample, sequenced in a study of chemoradiotherapy in HPV16-positive cancers. Sequencing used immunoSEQ multiplex PCR; TCRdb keeps in-frame clones, though not all of them. The table shows more than 9,500 clones, with approximately 78% occurring only once. The specimen was obtained from a patient who underwent chemoradiotherapy. These receptors originate from a human donor with HPV-associated anogenital cancer.

The chain joins TRBV5-1 to TRBJ2-7, with TRBD2 as a possible D gene (6 bases). Germline values: CDR1 SGHRS, CDR2 YFSETQ. Trimming cost V 2 bases and J 6 bases, with 24 bases left between them. The CDR3 consists of 17 residues. In nucleotides, the CDR3 is TGCGCCAGCAGCTTAAATTGGGGGAGGCGCCCTCGGGGCGAGCAGTACTTC. Translating gives CASSLNWGRRPRGEQYF.

The chain carries TRBV7-9 and TRBJ1-2; D is uncertain. Deletions cut 1 base from V and 8 bases from J, with 8 bases between. Germline values: CDR1 SEHNR, CDR2 FQNEAQ (reference sequence). The length of the CDR3 is 12 residues. CDR3 residues: CASSLGQYGYTF. As DNA, the CDR3 is TGTGCCAGCAGCTTAGGGCAATACGGCTACACCTTC.

V gene TRBV4-3 combines with J gene TRBJ1-1; 10 nucleotides match TRBD1. V lost 1 base to trimming and J lost 5 bases; unmatched junction nucleotides: 13. The germline CDR1 and CDR2 sequences are LGHNA and YSLEER. The CDR3 sequence is 18 residues long. DNA of the CDR3: TGCGCCAGCAGCCAAGTAGGGGTGGGGGACAGGGGACGAACTGAAGCTTTCTTT. It translates to CASSQVGVGDRGRTEAFF.

The chain is built from TRBV6-6 and TRBJ1-6; a weak D match, TRBD1 (5 bases). This CDR3 region has 15 residues. V lost 2 bases and J lost 8, with 13 bases in between. In germline, CDR1 is MNHNY, CDR2 SVGAGI (reference sequence). The CDR3 region is CASSYMGLLYSPLHF. The CDR3 DNA reads TGTGCCAGCAGTTACATGGGACTACTTTATTCACCCCTCCACTTT.

The chain uses TRBV6-1 and TRBJ1-2; TRBD1 aligns across 7 bases. The ends lost 7 bases at V and 4 bases at J; junction bases unmatched: 6. The CDR3 runs 13 residues. The germline gives CDR1 MNHNS, CDR2 SASEGT. CDR3 sequence reads: CASNYGTVYGYTF. In DNA form, the CDR3 reads TGTGCCAGCAACTATGGGACAGTCTATGGCTACACCTTC.

V and J are TRBV19 and TRBJ2-1, with D hard to call. Trimming took 9 bases from V and 10 from J, leaving 16 bases between them. Germline assignment: CDR1 LNHDA and CDR2 SQIVND (reference sequence). The CDR3 has 12 amino acids. The CDR3 is CASGWGTGEQFF. The CDR3 nucleotides read TGTGCCAGCGGCTGGGGTACTGGGGAGCAGTTCTTC.

The chain combines TRBV5-1 with TRBJ2-3, with D tentatively TRBD2 (5 bases). The germline gives CDR1 SGHRS, CDR2 YFSETQ. CDR3 length: 16 residues. Trimming removed 4 bases at V and 4 bases at J, with 19 bases between. The CDR3: CASSLSLASGADTQYF. CDR3 nucleotides: TGCGCCAGCAGCCTCTCATTGGCGTCCGGGGCAGATACGCAGTATTTT. Supplemented by reference TRBV5-1 and TRBJ2-3, the full variable domain reads KAGVTQTPRYLIKTRGQQVTLSCSPISGHRSVSWYQQTPGQGLQFLFEYFSETQRNKGNFPGRFSGRQFSNSRSEMNVSTLELGDSALYLCASSLSLASGADTQYFGPGTRLTVL.

The rearrangement uses TRBV4-3 and TRBJ2-1; 9 nucleotides match TRBD2. There are 14 residues in the CDR3. From germline, CDR1 is LGHNA and CDR2 YSLEER. V trimming: 5 bases; J trimming: 9 bases; junction bases outside the gene matches: 8. For the CDR3, the DNA is TGCGCCAGCAGCACACTAGCGGGTCCCGGTGAGCAGTTCTTC. Translated, it gives CASSTLAGPGEQFF.

The J gene is TRBJ2-7, the V gene TRBV7-6, with D possibly being TRBD1 (7 bases). CDR1 SGHVS and CDR2 FNYEAQ come from the germline V gene. V lost 2 bases to trimming and J lost 1 base, with 12 bases between them. This CDR3 spans 15 amino acids. The chain's CDR3 is CASSLRRDSSYEQYF. The CDR3 coding sequence is TGTGCCAGCAGCTTACGGCGGGACAGTTCCTACGAGCAGTACTTC.

The V call is TRBV7-3, the J call TRBJ2-3; 11 bases are shared with TRBD1. V gave up 2 bases and J gave up 3 bases; unmatched junction bases: 7. This CDR3 is built from 17 residues. Germline V lookup: CDR1 SGHTA, CDR2 FQGTGA. The CDR3 region has the DNA TGTGCCAGCAGCTTAGGGACAGGGGGTCTAGGAACAGATACGCAGTATTTT. It is translated as CASSLGTGGLGTDTQYF.

The J gene is TRBJ2-5, the V gene TRBV4-3; the D gene is possibly TRBD2 (5 bases). Germline loops: CDR1 LGHNA, CDR2 YSLEER. CDR3 length: 13 residues. Trimming left V 1 base short and J 5 bases short, with 8 bases between. DNA for the CDR3: TGCGCCAGCAGCCAAGGGAGAGGGGAGACCCAGTACTTC. Translated, it gives CASSQGRGETQYF.

The V gene is TRBV4-1, the J gene TRBJ1-1; weak D call: TRBD1 (6 bases). This CDR3 spans 19 amino acids. Looked up from germline, CDR1 is MGHRA and CDR2 is YSYEKL. V lost 2 bases and J 1 base, leaving 23 bases between the germline ends. CDR3 nucleotide sequence: TGCGCCAGCAGCCAAATCTCGCCTCGAGGGGGGCCTACGAACACTGAAGCTTTCTTT. As protein: CASSQISPRGGPTNTEAFF.

The chain employs TRBV13 and TRBJ1-5; D unclear. The CDR3 covers 13 residues. Germline V CDR1 and CDR2: PRHDT, FYEKMQ (reference sequence). V was clipped by 1 base and J by 8 bases, with 9 bases between them. The CDR3 DNA reads as TGTGCCAGCAGCTTAGCAAGGAGGGAGCCCCAGCATTTT. Translation gives CASSLARREPQHF.

J is TRBJ1-5 and V is TRBV30; 7 positions agree with TRBD1. V lost 3 bases to trimming and J lost 2 bases; unmatched junction nucleotides: 1. CDR3 size: 13 residues. CDR1 and CDR2 (germline): GTSNPN, SVGIG (reference sequence). Written as DNA, the CDR3 is TGTGCCTGGAGAGGGACAGGCAATCAGCCCCAGCATTTT. It is translated as CAWRGTGNQPQHF.

J is TRBJ1-3 and V is TRBV2; 7 bases line up with TRBD1. This CDR3 region has 13 residues. Germline trimming cut 4 bases from V and 3 bases from J; bases unmatched to any gene: 0. Germline V gene lookup returns CDR1 SNHLY and CDR2 FYNNEI. The CDR3 loop reads CASSAGGGNTIYF. Here the CDR3 DNA reads TGTGCCAGCAGTGCAGGGGGTGGAAACACCATATATTTT.

The CDR3 region is CASSDSANTEAFF. CDR3 in DNA: TGTGCCAGCAGTGACTCGGCGAACACTGAAGCTTTCTTT. The chain uses TRBV6-4 and TRBJ1-1; D is ambiguous. The CDR3 is made up of 13 amino acids. Looked up from germline, CDR1 is MRHNA and CDR2 is SNTAGT. V was clipped by 0 bases and J by 1 base, with 3 bases between them.

CDR3 sequence reads: CASSPFPRGQGGYTF. CDR3 DNA: TGTGCCAGCTCACCGTTCCCGCGGGGCCAGGGCGGCTACACCTTC. The chain links TRBV18 to TRBJ1-2; possibly TRBD1 for D (5 bases). Germline values: CDR1 KGHSH, CDR2 LQKENI. CDR3 length equals 15 residues. Trimming took 3 bases from V and 8 from J, leaving 19 bases between them.

The V gene is TRBV9, the J gene TRBJ1-3; weak D call: TRBD1 (5 bases). The CDR3 consists of 15 residues. The germline V gene has CDR1 SGDLS and CDR2 YYNGEE. V was pared by 1 base and J by 1 base, with 9 bases between. In nucleotides, the CDR3 is TGTGCCAGCAGCGTACAGGGCCAGTCTGGAAACACCATATATTTT. Translation gives CASSVQGQSGNTIYF. Full variable domain (remainder filled in from reference TRBV9 and TRBJ1-3): DSGVTQTPKHLITATGQRVTLRCSPRSGDLSVYWYQQSLDQGLQFLIQYYNGEERAKGNILERFSAQQFPDLHSELNLSSLELGDSALYFCASSVQGQSGNTIYFGEGSWLTVV.

The gene calls are TRBV4-3 and TRBJ2-7, with 11 bases fitting TRBD2. The V gene's germline CDR1 is LGHNA and CDR2 YSLEER. V lost 4 bases, J lost 7 bases, and 9 bases stayed unmatched. There are 15 residues in the CDR3. CDR3 in amino acids: CASSLRLAGREEQYF. The CDR3, as DNA: TGCGCCAGCAGCCTGCGACTAGCGGGAAGGGAAGAGCAGTACTTC.

This chain uses TRBV11-2 with TRBJ2-5; D is unresolved. CDR1 is SGHAT, CDR2 FQNNGV, per germline. The germline V and J ends were trimmed by 3 bases and 1 base, with 9 bases remaining between them. The CDR3 spans 14 residues. This chain's CDR3 is CASSFGQSQETQYF. The CDR3 DNA sequence: TGTGCCAGCAGCTTCGGTCAGAGCCAAGAGACCCAGTACTTC.

In its sample, this clone was seen once. The V gene is TRBV18, the J gene TRBJ1-1, with D unclear. The CDR3 extends over 14 amino acids. Trimming left V 1 base short and J 5 bases short, with 11 bases between. CDR1 and CDR2 from the germline V gene are KGHSH and LQKENI. The DNA of the CDR3 is TGTGCCAGCTCACCACGAAATATGTATACTGAAGCTTTCTTT. Its translation is CASSPRNMYTEAFF.

The chain has TRBV7-2 and TRBJ2-3, with 11 bases aligning to TRBD2. Trimming at V came to 5 bases and at J to 3 bases, leaving 7 bases not matched to a gene. The CDR3 is made up of 16 amino acids. Per germline, CDR1 SGHTA and CDR2 FQGNSA. The CDR3 bases are TGTGCCAGCAGCGGACCATTAGCGGGGGGGACAGATACGCAGTATTTT. Translation: CASSGPLAGGTDTQYF.

The V and J genes are TRBV4-1 and TRBJ1-1, with a tentative D call TRBD1 (6 bases). The germline V gene has CDR1 MGHRA and CDR2 YSYEKL. V gave up 1 base and J gave up 5 bases, with 14 bases separating them. This CDR3 spans 15 amino acids. The CDR3 DNA follows: TGCGCCAGCAGCCAAGGATCGGGGGCGCGTACTGAAGCTTTCTTT. Amino acid sequence: CASSQGSGARTEAFF.

The chain uses TRBV6-5 and TRBJ2-2; no reliable D call. The germline V and J ends were trimmed by 2 bases and 4 bases, with 8 bases remaining between them. The CDR3 spans 14 residues. CDR1 is MNHEY, CDR2 SVGAGI, per germline. This chain's CDR3 is CASSYDLVTGELFF. In DNA form, the CDR3 reads TGTGCCAGCAGTTACGACCTAGTCACCGGGGAGCTGTTTTTT.

This chain links TRBV4-3 with TRBJ2-5, with 9 bases fitting TRBD1. Germline CDR1 reads LGHNA; CDR2 reads YSLEER. V gave up 6 bases and J gave up 5 bases; unmatched junction bases: 13. This CDR3 has 16 amino acids. This CDR3 reads CASSYRSGTGTETQYF. CDR3 bases: TGCGCCAGCAGTTACCGCTCCGGGACAGGGACGGAGACCCAGTACTTC.